Listed below are T cell receptor beta chains from one sample, sequenced in a study of shared clonotypes between healthy human individuals. The table came from immunoSEQ multiplex PCR; TCRdb's copy has only in-frame clones and leaves some out. The sample carries 2 million to 2.5 million clones, 85% to 95% recorded once. The sample consisted of naive CD4+ T cells sorted from blood. These receptors were taken from a man younger than 35 in good health. CDR3s include the opening cysteine and the closing phenylalanine or tryptophan. A D gene is named only where the DNA matches it firmly. Size tells how often a clone was seen (once, few, many) or the class of an expanded clone, and some rows leave it out.

V	D	J	size	DNA	CDR3
TRBV25-1	-	TRBJ1-6	few	TGTGCCAGCAGTGTTACCGATAATTCACCCCTCCACTTT	CASSVTDNSPLHF
TRBV28	TRBD2	TRBJ2-1	-	TGTGCCAGCAGTTTGGGAGGGACCCTAACCTCCTACAATGAGCAGTTCTTC	CASSLGGTLTSYNEQFF
TRBV2	TRBD2	TRBJ2-1	-	TGTGCCAGCATGACGACTAGCTCCTCCAATGAGCAGTTCTTC	CASMTTSSSNEQFF
TRBV2	-	TRBJ2-2	-	TGTGCCAGCAAGTTGGTGGGGGAAGGGGAGCTGTTTTTT	CASKLVGEGELFF
TRBV5-4	TRBD2	TRBJ2-3	-	TGTGCCAGCAGCTTGGCTACGGGAGGTTCCACAGATACGCAGTATTTT	CASSLATGGSTDTQYF
TRBV19	-	TRBJ2-2	-	TGTGCCAGTAGTGGGCAGCACACCGGGGAGCTGTTTTTT	CASSGQHTGELFF
TRBV30	-	TRBJ1-5	-	TGTGCCTGGAGTCAGGGGCTGGATCAGCCCCAGCATTTT	CAWSQGLDQPQHF
TRBV4-1	TRBD2	TRBJ2-7	-	TGCGCCAGCAGGAGAGCAAGGACTAGCGAAGACTACGAGCAGTACTTC	CASRRARTSEDYEQYF
TRBV6-5	-	TRBJ2-3	-	TGTGCCAGCAGTTACTCACAGGGTACCCCCACAGATACGCAGTATTTT	CASSYSQGTPTDTQYF
TRBV7-9	TRBD2	TRBJ2-1	-	TGTGCCAGCACCCCTCGTCCTAGCGGGATCTCCTACAATGAGCAGTTCTTC	CASTPRPSGISYNEQFF
TRBV30	-	TRBJ2-3	-	TGTGCCTGGAGTGCAGCCTCAGATACGCAGTATTTT	CAWSAASDTQYF
TRBV2	-	TRBJ1-1	-	TGTGCCAGCAAGGGGAACGAGGACACTGAAGCTTTCTTT	CASKGNEDTEAFF
TRBV2	-	TRBJ1-2	many	TGTGCCAGCAGTGACTCAAGGACCCTGGGGGGCTACACCTTC	CASSDSRTLGGYTF
TRBV14	-	TRBJ2-7	-	TGTGCCAGCAGCAGGACGTACGAGCAGTACTTC	CASSRTYEQYF
TRBV7-9	-	TRBJ1-2	-	TGTGCCAGCAGCTTAGACAGTTATGGCTACACCTTC	CASSLDSYGYTF
TRBV6-5	TRBD1	TRBJ2-1	once	TGTGCCAGCAGTCCCGGACAGGGAAGGCGCGATGAGCAGTTCTTC	CASSPGQGRRDEQFF
TRBV2	TRBD1	TRBJ2-7	-	TGTGCCAGCAGAACAGGGGGCTACGAGCAGTACTTC	CASRTGGYEQYF
TRBV10-3	-	TRBJ2-5	-	TGTGCCATCGCACAGCTAACCCAAGAGACCCAGTACTTC	CAIAQLTQETQYF
TRBV7-6	-	TRBJ2-5	-	TGTGCCAGCAGCCGAGACGACAGATTTCAAGAGACCCAGTACTTC	CASSRDDRFQETQYF
TRBV5-6	TRBD1	TRBJ1-6	-	TGTGCCAGCAGCCGGGGACAGGGGTTGTTTCCCCTCCACTTT	CASSRGQGLFPLHF